This T cell receptor (beta chain) was captured by sequencing in a study of cytotoxic CD8 clonotypes in ibrutinib-treated CLL (dated by TCRdb to 2020 to 2022). Turning to the overall study: In this cohort, approximately 15 patients were treatment-naive and fewer than 13 were relapsed/refractory, while some 18 had unmutated IGHV. Partial responses were observed in some 24 patients and complete responses in 2; after a median follow-up of 68 months, remission was maintained in 15 or so patients and progression was observed in some twelve. Samples at response were collected after a median of about twelve months of treatment, with a range of about 6 to 36 months. An average of about 250,000 productive templates and 94,082 productive rearrangements was obtained per sample. Of the 85 to 95 participants in the trial, roughly 26 had longitudinal samples available. Cryopreserved peripheral blood mononuclear cells were collected at three points: before therapy, at response, and at either sustained remission or disease progression. Every remission and progressive disease sample was obtained while ibrutinib was still being received by the patients.

On a MiSeq, deep resolution sequencing aimed for a depth between 1 in 1 million and 1 in 200,000 T cells, with each clonotype covered 10x on average. TCR beta libraries were generated with the immunoSEQ hsTCRB Kit. Turning to the authors' computational methods: The data were analyzed with ImmunoSEQ Analyzer and ImmunoSEQ Data Assistant, and V, D and J gene assignments followed IMGT definitions. Clonality, which ranges from 0 to 1, was calculated by subtracting the normalized Shannon entropy of productive rearrangement frequencies from one. Only overrepresented clonotypes making up at least 0.05% of each patient's repertoire were included in the public clonotype analysis. Thirteen age-matched healthy donor repertoires from immuneACCESS served as clonality controls. Held by TCRdb, this immuneACCESS table contains in-frame sequences only and omits some clones. Under half of the omission traces to an unresolved V gene where checked; the cause of the rest is unknown. From that table come the V and J calls and clone size; the DNA was used to work out D and trimming. In all, the sample holds fewer than 100,000 clones, and about four fifths of those were seen once. The ten largest clones represent roughly 4.8% of the sample.

The time point label, as the study defines it: about a year on ibrutinib. For TCR beta library preparation, about 2.2 micrograms of genomic DNA were extracted from the cryopreserved PBMCs. Longitudinal blood samples from CLL patients on ibrutinib monotherapy were analyzed using high-throughput TCR beta sequencing. Patients were enrolled in a phase 2 open-label single-center ibrutinib monotherapy trial. The count of this clone is one. It lacks a known antigen. No much larger clone exists at a distance of one base, and base qualities are not known. The germline V gene encodes CDR1 SNHLY and CDR2 FYNNEI. V is reduced by 7 bases and J by 5 bases, leaving a spacing of 17 bases between them. The cysteine opens and the phenylalanine closes a CDR3 of 15 amino acids. The retained sequence is limited to the CDR3, 45 bases, with the frame set at the first base. Study-level results and caveats: Baseline clonality exceeded that of age-matched healthy donors and correlated strongly with circulating CD8+ T-cell counts. Sustained-remission and progressing patients did not have matched sampling times, and lymph node repertoires were not examined. Public clonotypes were found to be uncommon and were observed to contract or remain stable during treatment; the increase in clonality was shown to reflect expansion of private clonotypes at ibrutinib response. At ibrutinib response clonality went up, during sustained remission it held steady, and at progression it dropped back toward baseline.

This receptor was taken from a human donor with chronic lymphocytic leukemia. The chain is made from TRBV2 and TRBJ2-2, and perhaps TRBD2 as D gene, on 6 matching bases. Here the sequenced sample was PBMCs, taken after 12 months of ibrutinib treatment. The base sequence is TGTGCCAGCACCCCCGGGGGACGGGGGACCGGGGAGCTGTTTTTT. This codes for CASTPGGRGTGELFF.